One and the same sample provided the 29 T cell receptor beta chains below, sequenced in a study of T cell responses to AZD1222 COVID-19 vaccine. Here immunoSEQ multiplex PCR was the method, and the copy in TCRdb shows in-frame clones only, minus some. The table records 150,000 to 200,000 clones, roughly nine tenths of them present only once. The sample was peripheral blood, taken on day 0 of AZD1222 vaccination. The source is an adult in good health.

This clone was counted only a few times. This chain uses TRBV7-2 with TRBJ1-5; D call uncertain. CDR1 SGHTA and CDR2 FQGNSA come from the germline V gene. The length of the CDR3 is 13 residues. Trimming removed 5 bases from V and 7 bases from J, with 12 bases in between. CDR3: CASSPHDLQPQHF. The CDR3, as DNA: TGTGCCAGCAGCCCTCATGATCTCCAGCCCCAGCATTTT. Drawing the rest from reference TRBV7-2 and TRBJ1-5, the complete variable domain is GAGVSQSPSNKVTEKGKDVELRCDPISGHTALYWYRQSLGQGLEFLIYFQGNSAPDKSGLPSDRFSAERTGGSVSTLTIQRTQQEDSAVYLCASSPHDLQPQHFGDGTRLSIL.

DNA for the CDR3: TGTGCCAGTAGTTCTCGGGAGACAGGGGTGGTCGAGCAGTACTTC. This codes for CASSSRETGVVEQYF. This chain joins TRBV19 and TRBJ2-7; 8 nucleotides match TRBD1. This CDR3 has 15 amino acids. CDR1 LNHDA and CDR2 SQIVND come from the germline V gene (reference sequence). The V segment lost 5 bases and the J segment 6 bases; nucleotides outside the gene matches: 12.

CDR3 DNA sequence: TGTGCCAGCAGTCTAGGGAGTCCGGACTACGAGCAGTACTTC. Amino acid sequence: CASSLGSPDYEQYF. This rearrangement joins TRBV28 to TRBJ2-7, with D possibly being TRBD2 (5 bases). In germline, CDR1 is MDHEN, CDR2 SYDVKM. The V end was cut by 5 bases, the J end by 3 bases, with 14 bases between. The CDR3 sequence is 14 residues long.

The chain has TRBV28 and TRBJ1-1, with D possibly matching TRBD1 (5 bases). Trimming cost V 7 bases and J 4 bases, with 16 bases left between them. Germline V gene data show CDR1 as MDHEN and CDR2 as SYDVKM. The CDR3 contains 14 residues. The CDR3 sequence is CASIPRGESTEAFF. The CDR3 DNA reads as TGTGCCAGCATACCCCGGGGGGAGAGCACTGAAGCTTTCTTT.

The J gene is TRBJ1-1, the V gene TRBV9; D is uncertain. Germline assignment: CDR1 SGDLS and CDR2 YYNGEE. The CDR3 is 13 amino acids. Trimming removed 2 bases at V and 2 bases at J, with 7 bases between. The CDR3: CASSVLDNTEAFF. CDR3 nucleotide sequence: TGTGCCAGCAGCGTCCTGGATAACACTGAAGCTTTCTTT.

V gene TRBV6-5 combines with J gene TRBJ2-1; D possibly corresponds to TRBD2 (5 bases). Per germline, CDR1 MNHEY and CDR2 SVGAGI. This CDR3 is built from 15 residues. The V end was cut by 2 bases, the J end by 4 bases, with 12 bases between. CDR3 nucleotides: TGTGCCAGCAGTTACCGGCTAGCCCTATACAATGAGCAGTTCTTC. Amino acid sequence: CASSYRLALYNEQFF.

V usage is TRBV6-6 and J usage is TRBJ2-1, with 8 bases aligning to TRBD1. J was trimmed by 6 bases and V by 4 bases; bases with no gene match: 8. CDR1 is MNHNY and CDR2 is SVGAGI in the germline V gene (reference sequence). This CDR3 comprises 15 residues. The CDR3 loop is CASSSTGGSSNEQFF. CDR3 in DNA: TGTGCCAGCAGTTCCACAGGGGGATCTTCCAATGAGCAGTTCTTC.

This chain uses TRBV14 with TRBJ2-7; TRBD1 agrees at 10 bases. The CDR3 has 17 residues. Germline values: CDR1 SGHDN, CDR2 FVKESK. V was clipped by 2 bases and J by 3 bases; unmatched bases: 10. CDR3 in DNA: TGTGCCAGCAGCCAACAACTTGGACAGGGGGACTACTACGAGCAGTACTTC. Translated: CASSQQLGQGDYYEQYF.

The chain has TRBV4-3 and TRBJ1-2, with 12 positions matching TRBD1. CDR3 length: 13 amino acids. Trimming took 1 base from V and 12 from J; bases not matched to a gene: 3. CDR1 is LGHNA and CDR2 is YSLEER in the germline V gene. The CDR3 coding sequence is TGCGCCAGCAGCCAAGCGGGACAGGGGGCGGACACCTTC. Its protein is CASSQAGQGADTF.

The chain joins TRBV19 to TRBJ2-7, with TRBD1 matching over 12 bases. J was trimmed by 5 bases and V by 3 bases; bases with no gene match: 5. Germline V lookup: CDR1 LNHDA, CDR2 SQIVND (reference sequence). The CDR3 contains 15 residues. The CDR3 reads CASSIGTGGQNEQYF. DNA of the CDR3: TGTGCCAGTAGTATCGGGACAGGGGGCCAGAACGAGCAGTACTTC.

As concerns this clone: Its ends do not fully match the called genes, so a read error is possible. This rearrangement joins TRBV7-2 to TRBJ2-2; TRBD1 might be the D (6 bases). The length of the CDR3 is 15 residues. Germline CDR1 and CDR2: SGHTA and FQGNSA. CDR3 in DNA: TGTGCCAGCAGCGTAGCTCAGGGGCACACCGGGGAGCTGTTTTTT. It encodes CASSVAQGHTGELFF.

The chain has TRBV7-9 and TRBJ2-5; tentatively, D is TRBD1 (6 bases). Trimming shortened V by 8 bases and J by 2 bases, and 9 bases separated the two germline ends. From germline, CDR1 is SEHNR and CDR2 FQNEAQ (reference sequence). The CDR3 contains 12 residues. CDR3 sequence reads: CASGRGQETQYF. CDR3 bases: TGTGCCAGCGGTAGGGGGCAAGAGACCCAGTACTTC.

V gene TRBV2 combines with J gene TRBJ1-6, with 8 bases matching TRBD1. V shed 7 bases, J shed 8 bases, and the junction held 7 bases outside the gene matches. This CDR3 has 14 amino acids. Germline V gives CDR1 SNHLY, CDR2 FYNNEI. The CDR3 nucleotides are TGTGCCAGCATGGCGGACAGGGTAGATTCACCCCTCCACTTT. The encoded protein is CASMADRVDSPLHF.

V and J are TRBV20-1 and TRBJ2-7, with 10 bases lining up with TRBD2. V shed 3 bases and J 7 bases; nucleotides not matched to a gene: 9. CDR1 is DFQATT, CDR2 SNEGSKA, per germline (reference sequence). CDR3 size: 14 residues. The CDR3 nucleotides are TGCAGTGCTAGTATCCTAGCGGGAGAGGGGGAGCAGTACTTC. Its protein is CSASILAGEGEQYF.

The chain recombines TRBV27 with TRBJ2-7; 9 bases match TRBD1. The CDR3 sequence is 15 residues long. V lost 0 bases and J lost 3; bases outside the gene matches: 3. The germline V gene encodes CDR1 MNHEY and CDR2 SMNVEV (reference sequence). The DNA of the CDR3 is TGTGCCAGCAGTTTATCAGGGACAGGGTTCTACGAGCAGTACTTC. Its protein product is CASSLSGTGFYEQYF.

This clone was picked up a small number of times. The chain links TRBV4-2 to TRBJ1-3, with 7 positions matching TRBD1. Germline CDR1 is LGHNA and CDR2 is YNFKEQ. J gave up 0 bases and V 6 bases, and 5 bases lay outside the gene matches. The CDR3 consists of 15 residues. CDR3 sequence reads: CASRTTGASGNTIYF. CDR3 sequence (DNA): TGTGCCAGCAGGACCACAGGGGCCTCTGGAAACACCATATATTTT.

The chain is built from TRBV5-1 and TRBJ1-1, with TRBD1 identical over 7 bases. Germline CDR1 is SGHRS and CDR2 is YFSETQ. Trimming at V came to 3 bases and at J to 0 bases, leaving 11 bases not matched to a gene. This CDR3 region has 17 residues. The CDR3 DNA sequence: TGCGCCAGCAGCTACCAGACAGGGAAGGCTCTGAACACTGAAGCTTTCTTT. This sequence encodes CASSYQTGKALNTEAFF.

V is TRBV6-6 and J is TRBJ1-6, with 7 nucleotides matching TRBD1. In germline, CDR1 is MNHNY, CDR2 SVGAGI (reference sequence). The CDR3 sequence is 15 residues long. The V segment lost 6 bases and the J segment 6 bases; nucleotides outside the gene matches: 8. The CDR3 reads CASRPGEGANSPLHF. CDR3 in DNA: TGTGCCAGCAGGCCCGGGGAGGGGGCTAATTCACCCCTCCACTTT.

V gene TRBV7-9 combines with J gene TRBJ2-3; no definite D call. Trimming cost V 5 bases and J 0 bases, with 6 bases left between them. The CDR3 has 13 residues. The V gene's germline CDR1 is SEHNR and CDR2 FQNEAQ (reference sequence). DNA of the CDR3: TGTGCCAGCAGCCCGTCTAGCACAGATACGCAGTATTTT. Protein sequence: CASSPSSTDTQYF. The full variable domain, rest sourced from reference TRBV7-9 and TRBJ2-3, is DTGVSQNPRHKITKRGQNVTFRCDPISEHNRLYWYRQTLGQGPEFLTYFQNEAQLEKSRLLSDRFSAERPKGSFSTLEIQRTEQGDSAMYLCASSPSSTDTQYFGPGTRLTVL.

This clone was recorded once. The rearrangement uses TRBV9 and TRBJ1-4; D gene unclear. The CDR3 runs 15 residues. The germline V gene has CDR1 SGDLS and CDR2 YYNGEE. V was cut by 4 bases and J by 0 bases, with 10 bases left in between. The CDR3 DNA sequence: TGTGCCAGCAGCTCCCGGGGAGCAACTAATGAAAAACTGTTTTTT. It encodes CASSSRGATNEKLFF.

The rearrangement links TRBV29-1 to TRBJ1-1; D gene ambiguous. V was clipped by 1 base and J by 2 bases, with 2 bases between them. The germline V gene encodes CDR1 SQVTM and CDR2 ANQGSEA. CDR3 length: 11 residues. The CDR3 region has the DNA TGCAGCGTTGAAGGAAACACTGAAGCTTTCTTT. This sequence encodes CSVEGNTEAFF. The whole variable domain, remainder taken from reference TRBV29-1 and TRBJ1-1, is SAVISQKPSRDICQRGTSLTIQCQVDSQVTMMFWYRQQPGQSLTLIATANQGSEATYESGFVIDKFPISRPNLTFSTLTVSNMSPEDSSIYLCSVEGNTEAFFGQGTRLTVV.

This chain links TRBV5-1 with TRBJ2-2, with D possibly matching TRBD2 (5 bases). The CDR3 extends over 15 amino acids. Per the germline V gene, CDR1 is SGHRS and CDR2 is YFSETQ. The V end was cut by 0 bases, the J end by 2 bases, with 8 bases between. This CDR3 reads CASSLVGGNTGELFF. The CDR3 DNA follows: TGCGCCAGCAGCTTGGTTGGAGGAAACACCGGGGAGCTGTTTTTT.

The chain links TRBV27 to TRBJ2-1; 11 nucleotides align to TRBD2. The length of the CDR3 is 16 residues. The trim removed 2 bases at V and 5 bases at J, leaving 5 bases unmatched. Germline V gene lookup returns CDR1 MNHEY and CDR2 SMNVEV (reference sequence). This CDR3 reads CASSLEGTSGNNEQFF. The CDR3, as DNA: TGTGCCAGCAGTTTAGAAGGGACTAGCGGAAACAATGAGCAGTTCTTC.

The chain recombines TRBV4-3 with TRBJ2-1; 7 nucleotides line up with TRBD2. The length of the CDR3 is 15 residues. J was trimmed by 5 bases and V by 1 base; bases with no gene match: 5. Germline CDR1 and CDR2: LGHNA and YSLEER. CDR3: CASSQVWLADNEQFF. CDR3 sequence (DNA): TGCGCCAGCAGCCAAGTATGGCTAGCGGACAATGAGCAGTTCTTC.

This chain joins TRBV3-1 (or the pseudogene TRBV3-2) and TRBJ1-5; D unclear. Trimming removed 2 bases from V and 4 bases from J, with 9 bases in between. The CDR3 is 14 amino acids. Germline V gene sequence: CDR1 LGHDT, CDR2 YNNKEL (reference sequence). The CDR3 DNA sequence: TGTGCCAGCAGCCAAAATCCGGGGAATCAGCCCCAGCATTTT. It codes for CASSQNPGNQPQHF.

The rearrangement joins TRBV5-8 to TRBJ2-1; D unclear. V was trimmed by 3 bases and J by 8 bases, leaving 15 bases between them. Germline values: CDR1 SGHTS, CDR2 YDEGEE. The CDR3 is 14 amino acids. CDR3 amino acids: CASSWSNNEHEQFF. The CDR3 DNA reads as TGTGCCAGCAGCTGGTCGAATAATGAGCATGAGCAGTTCTTC.

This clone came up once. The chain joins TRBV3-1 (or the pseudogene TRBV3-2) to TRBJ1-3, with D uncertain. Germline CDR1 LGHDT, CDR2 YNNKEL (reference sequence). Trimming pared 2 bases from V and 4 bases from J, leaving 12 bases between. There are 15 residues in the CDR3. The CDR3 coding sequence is TGTGCCAGCAGCCAAAGCGCAGTGGTCGGAAACACCATATATTTT. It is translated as CASSQSAVVGNTIYF.

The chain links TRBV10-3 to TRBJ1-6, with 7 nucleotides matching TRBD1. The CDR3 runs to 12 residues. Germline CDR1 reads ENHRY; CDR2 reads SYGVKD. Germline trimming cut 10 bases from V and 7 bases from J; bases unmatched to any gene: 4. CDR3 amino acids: CATRQGNSPLHF. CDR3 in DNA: TGTGCCACCCGACAGGGAAATTCACCCCTCCACTTT.

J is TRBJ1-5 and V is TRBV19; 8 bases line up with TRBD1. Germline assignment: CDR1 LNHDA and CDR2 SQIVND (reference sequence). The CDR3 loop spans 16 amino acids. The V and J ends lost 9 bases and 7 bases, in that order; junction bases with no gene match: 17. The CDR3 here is CASTPASPGGGQPQHF. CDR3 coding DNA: TGTGCCAGCACCCCTGCATCCCCAGGGGGCGGCCAGCCCCAGCATTTT.